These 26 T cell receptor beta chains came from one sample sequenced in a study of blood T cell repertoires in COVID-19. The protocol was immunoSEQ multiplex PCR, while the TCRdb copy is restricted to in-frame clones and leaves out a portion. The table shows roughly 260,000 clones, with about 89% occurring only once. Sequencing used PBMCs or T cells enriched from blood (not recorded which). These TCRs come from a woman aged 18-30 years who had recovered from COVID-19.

The CDR3 region has the DNA TGTGCCAGCAGCCAAGGGAGCGGGCAGTTCTTC. It is translated as CASSQGSGQFF. The chain has TRBV3-1 (or the pseudogene TRBV3-2) and TRBJ2-1; a possible D gene is TRBD2 (5 bases). Germline values: CDR1 LGHDT, CDR2 YNNKEL (reference sequence). This CDR3 spans 11 amino acids. Trimming left V 1 base short and J 12 bases short, with 7 bases between.

In DNA form, the CDR3 reads TGTGCCAGCTATGGACTAGATCCCCCCGAGCAGTACTTC. It yields the protein CASYGLDPPEQYF. The J gene is TRBJ2-7, the V gene TRBV2, with TRBD2 matching over 7 bases. V was clipped by 8 bases and J by 6 bases; unmatched bases: 10. CDR3 length: 13 amino acids. Germline lookup yields CDR1 SNHLY and CDR2 FYNNEI.

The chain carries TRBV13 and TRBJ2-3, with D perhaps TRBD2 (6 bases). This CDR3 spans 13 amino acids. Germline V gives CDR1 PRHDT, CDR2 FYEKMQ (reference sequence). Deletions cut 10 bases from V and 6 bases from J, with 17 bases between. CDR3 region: CATRLGGRDTQYF. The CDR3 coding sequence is TGTGCCACCCGACTGGGGGGTCGGGATACGCAGTATTTT.

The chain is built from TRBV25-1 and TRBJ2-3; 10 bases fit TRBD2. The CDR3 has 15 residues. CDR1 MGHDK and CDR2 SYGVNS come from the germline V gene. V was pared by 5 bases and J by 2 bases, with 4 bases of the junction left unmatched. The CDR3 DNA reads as TGTGCCAGCAGTCCTCTAGCGGGAGACACAGATACGCAGTATTTT. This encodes CASSPLAGDTDTQYF.

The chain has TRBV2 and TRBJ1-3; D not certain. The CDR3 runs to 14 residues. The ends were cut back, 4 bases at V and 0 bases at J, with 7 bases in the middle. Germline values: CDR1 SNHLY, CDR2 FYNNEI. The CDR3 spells CASSVAYSGNTIYF. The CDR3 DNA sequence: TGTGCCAGCAGTGTGGCATACTCTGGAAACACCATATATTTT. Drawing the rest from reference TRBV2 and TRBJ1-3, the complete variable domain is EPEVTQTPSHQVTQMGQEVILRCVPISNHLYFYWYRQILGQKVEFLVSFYNNEISEKSEIFDDQFSVERPDGSNFTLKIRSTKLEDSAMYFCASSVAYSGNTIYFGEGSWLTVV.

DNA for the CDR3: TGTGCCAGCAGGGTGGACCTAGCGGAGCACAATGAGCAGTTCTTC. The encoded protein is CASRVDLAEHNEQFF. This chain joins TRBV28 and TRBJ2-1, with TRBD2 matching 7 bases. V shed 6 bases, J shed 5 bases, and the junction held 10 bases outside the gene matches. Germline lookup yields CDR1 MDHEN and CDR2 SYDVKM. The CDR3 totals 15 residues.

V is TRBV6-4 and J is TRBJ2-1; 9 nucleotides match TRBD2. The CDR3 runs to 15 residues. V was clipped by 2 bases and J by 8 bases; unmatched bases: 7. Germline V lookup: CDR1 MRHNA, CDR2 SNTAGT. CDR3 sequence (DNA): TGTGCCAGCAGTGACCGCGGGGGGGCCGGCCATGAGCAGTTCTTC. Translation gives CASSDRGGAGHEQFF.

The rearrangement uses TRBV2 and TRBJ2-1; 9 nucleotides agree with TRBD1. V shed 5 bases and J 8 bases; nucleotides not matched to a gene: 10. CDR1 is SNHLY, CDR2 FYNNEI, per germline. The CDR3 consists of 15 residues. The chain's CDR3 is CASSKDPGQGYEQFF. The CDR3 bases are TGTGCCAGCAGTAAAGATCCGGGACAGGGCTATGAGCAGTTCTTC. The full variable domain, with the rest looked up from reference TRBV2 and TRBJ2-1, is EPEVTQTPSHQVTQMGQEVILRCVPISNHLYFYWYRQILGQKVEFLVSFYNNEISEKSEIFDDQFSVERPDGSNFTLKIRSTKLEDSAMYFCASSKDPGQGYEQFFGPGTRLTVL.

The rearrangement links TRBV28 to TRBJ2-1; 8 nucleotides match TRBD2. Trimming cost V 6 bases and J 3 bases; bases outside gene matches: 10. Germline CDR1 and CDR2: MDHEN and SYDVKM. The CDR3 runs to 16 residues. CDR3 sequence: CASRETVTSGYNEQFF. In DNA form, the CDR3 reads TGTGCCAGCAGGGAAACCGTAACTAGCGGCTACAATGAGCAGTTCTTC.

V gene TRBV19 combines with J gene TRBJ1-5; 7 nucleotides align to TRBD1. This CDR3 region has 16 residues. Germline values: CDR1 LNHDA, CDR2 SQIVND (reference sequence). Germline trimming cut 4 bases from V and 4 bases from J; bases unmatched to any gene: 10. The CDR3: CASSKTGKGVNQPQHF. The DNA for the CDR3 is TGTGCCAGTAGTAAGACAGGGAAGGGGGTAAATCAGCCCCAGCATTTT.

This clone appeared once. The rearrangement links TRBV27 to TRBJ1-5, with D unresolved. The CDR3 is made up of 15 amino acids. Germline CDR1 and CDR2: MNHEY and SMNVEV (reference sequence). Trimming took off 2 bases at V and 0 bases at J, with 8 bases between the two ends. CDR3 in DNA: TGTGCCAGCAGTTTAGCGGCGTATAGCAATCAGCCCCAGCATTTT. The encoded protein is CASSLAAYSNQPQHF.

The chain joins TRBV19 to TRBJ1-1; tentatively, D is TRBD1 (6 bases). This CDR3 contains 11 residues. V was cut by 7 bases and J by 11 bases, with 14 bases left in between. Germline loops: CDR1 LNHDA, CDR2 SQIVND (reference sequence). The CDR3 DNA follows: TGTGCCAGTACAAGGACAGACAGGGCTTTCTTT. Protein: CASTRTDRAFF.

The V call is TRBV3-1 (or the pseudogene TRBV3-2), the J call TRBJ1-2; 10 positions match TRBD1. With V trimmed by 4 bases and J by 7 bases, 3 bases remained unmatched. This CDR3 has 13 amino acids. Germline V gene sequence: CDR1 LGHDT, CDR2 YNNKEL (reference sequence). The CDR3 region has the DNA TGTGCCAGCAGCCCTTGGACAGGGGGTGGCTACACCTTC. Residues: CASSPWTGGGYTF.

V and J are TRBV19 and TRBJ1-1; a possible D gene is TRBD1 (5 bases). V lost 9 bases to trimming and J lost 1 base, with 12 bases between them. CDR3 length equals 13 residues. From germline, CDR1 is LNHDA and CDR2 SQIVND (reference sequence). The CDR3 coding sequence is TGTGCCAGCAACACCGACAGGAACACTGAAGCTTTCTTT. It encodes CASNTDRNTEAFF.

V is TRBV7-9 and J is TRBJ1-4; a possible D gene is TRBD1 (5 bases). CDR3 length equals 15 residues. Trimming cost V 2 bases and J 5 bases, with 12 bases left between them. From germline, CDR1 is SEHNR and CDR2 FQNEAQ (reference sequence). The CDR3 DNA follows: TGTGCCAGCAGCTTATACCAGGGAGGGAATGAAAAACTGTTTTTT. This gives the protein CASSLYQGGNEKLFF.

This chain's CDR3 is CASSLGPGVNEQFF. DNA for the CDR3: TGCGCCAGCAGCTTGGGTCCAGGGGTAAATGAGCAGTTCTTC. The J gene is TRBJ2-1, the V gene TRBV5-1; D possibly corresponds to TRBD1 (6 bases). With 0 bases removed from V and 7 bases from J, the gap between germline ends came to 11 bases. The CDR3 length is 14 residues. Per germline, CDR1 SGHRS and CDR2 YFSETQ.

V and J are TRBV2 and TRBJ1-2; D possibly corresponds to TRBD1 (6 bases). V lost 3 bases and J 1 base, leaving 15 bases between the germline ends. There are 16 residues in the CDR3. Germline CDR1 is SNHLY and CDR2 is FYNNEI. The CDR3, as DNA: TGTGCCAGCAGTGAGTCGGCGGACAGCGATAACTATGGCTACACCTTC. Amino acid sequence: CASSESADSDNYGYTF.

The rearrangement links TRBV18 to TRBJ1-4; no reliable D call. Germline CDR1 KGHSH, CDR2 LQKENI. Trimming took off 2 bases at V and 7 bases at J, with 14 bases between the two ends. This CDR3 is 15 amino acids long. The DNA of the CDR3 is TGTGCCAGCTCACCAAGAAGGGCCGAGGGTGAAAAACTGTTTTTT. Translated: CASSPRRAEGEKLFF. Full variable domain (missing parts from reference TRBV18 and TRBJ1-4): NAGVMQNPRHLVRRRGQEARLRCSPMKGHSHVYWYRQLPEEGLKFMVYLQKENIIDESGMPKERFSAEFPKEGPSILRIQQVVRGDSAAYFCASSPRRAEGEKLFFGSGTQLSVL.

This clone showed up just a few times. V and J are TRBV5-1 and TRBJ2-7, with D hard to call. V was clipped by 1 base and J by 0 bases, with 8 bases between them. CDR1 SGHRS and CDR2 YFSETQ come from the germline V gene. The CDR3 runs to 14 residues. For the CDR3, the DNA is TGCGCCAGCAGCTTGTCTAGTGTCTCCTACGAGCAGTACTTC. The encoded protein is CASSLSSVSYEQYF.

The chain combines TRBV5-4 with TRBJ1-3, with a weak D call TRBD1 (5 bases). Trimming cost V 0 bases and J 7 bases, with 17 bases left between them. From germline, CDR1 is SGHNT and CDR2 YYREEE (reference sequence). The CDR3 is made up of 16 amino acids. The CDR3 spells CASSLGGARPGNTIYF. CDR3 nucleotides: TGTGCCAGCAGCTTGGGTGGGGCCCGGCCAGGGAACACCATATATTTT. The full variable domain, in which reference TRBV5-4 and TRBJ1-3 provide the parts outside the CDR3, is ETGVTQSPTHLIKTRGQQVTLRCSSQSGHNTVSWYQQALGQGPQFIFQYYREEENGRGNFPPRFSGLQFPNYSSELNVNALELDDSALYLCASSLGGARPGNTIYFGEGSWLTVV.

CDR3: CATSRGTGGANEKLFF. The CDR3 DNA is TGTGCCACCAGCAGAGGTACAGGGGGAGCAAATGAAAAACTGTTTTTT. The chain carries TRBV15 and TRBJ1-4, with 8 positions matching TRBD1. Looked up from germline, CDR1 is LNHNV and CDR2 is YYDKDF (reference sequence). The trim removed 1 base at V and 5 bases at J, leaving 6 bases unmatched. The CDR3 sequence is 16 residues long. Variable domain in full (rest from reference TRBV15 and TRBJ1-4): DAMVIQNPRYQVTQFGKPVTLSCSQTLNHNVMYWYQQKSSQAPKLLFHYYDKDFNNEADTPDNFQSRRPNTSFCFLDIRSPGLGDTAMYLCATSRGTGGANEKLFFGSGTQLSVL.

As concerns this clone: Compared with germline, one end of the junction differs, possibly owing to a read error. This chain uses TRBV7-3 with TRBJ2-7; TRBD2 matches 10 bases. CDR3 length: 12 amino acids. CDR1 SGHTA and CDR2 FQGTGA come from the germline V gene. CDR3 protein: CASSSSGTSVSF. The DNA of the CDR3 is TGTGCCAGCAGCTCCTCCGGGACTAGCGTAAGCTTC.

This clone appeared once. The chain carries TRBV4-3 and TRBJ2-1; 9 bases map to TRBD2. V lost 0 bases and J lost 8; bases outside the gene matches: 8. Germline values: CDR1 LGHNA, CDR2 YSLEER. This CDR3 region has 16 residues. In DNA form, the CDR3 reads TGCGCCAGCAGCCAAGATGGCGGGGGGGCATTGTATGAGCAGTTCTTC. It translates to CASSQDGGGALYEQFF.

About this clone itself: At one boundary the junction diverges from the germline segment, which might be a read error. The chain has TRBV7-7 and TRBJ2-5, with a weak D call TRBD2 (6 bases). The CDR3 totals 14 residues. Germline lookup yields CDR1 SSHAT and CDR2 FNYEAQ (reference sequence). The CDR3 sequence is CASSASGRGETQYF. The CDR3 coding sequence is TGTGCTAGCAGCGCCTCAGGGCGGGGAGAGACCCAGTACTTC.

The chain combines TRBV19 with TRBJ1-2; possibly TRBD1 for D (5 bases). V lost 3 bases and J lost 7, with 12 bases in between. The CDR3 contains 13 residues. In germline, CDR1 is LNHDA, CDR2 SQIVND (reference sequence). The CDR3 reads CASSIGGESGYTF. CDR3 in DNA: TGTGCCAGTAGTATCGGGGGGGAGAGTGGCTACACCTTC.

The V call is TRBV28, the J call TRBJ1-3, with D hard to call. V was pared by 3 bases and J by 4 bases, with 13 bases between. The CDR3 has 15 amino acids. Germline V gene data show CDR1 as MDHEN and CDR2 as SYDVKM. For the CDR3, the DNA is TGTGCCAGCAGTTTCGGAGCACCTGGGGGAAACACCATATATTTT. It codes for CASSFGAPGGNTIYF.